The 21 T cell receptor beta chains in this list originate from one sample, sequenced in a study of OX40 agonist ivuxolimab in advanced cancers. Only in-frame clones appear in the TCRdb table, and some are missing; sequencing was by immunoSEQ multiplex PCR. The data hold some 26,000 clones, with about 80% observed a single time. This sample comprised CD4+ or CD8+ T cells sorted from blood, obtained in a trial of the OX40 agonist ivuxolimab. The source is an adult with an advanced solid tumor such as melanoma, head and neck, liver or kidney cancer.

The chain is built from TRBV19 and TRBJ2-7, with TRBD2 as a possible D gene (5 bases). The V gene's germline CDR1 is LNHDA and CDR2 SQIVND (reference sequence). The CDR3 covers 15 residues. The V and J ends lost 3 bases and 0 bases respectively, with 12 bases between them. The CDR3 region has the DNA TGTGCCAGTAGTATCGAGGGCAGTAGCTCCTACGAGCAGTACTTC. Its protein is CASSIEGSSSYEQYF.

This rearrangement joins TRBV11-2 to TRBJ2-3; unclear D gene. Germline lookup yields CDR1 SGHAT and CDR2 FQNNGV. V dropped 1 base and J dropped 1 base, with 9 bases sitting between them. CDR3 length: 15 amino acids. The CDR3: CASSLVLFGTDTQYF. The DNA for the CDR3 is TGTGCCAGCAGCTTAGTGCTCTTTGGCACAGATACGCAGTATTTT.

The J gene is TRBJ2-7, the V gene TRBV2; D might be TRBD2 (6 bases). Per germline, CDR1 SNHLY and CDR2 FYNNEI. CDR3 size: 13 residues. The germline V and J ends were trimmed by 5 bases and 2 bases, with 10 bases remaining between them. CDR3 sequence reads: CASSYGSAYEQYF. The CDR3 DNA reads as TGTGCCAGCAGTTACGGGAGCGCCTACGAGCAGTACTTC.

Only one count was recorded for this clone. The gene calls are TRBV7-3 and TRBJ2-7, with D hard to call. CDR3 length: 15 residues. CDR1 and CDR2 from the germline V gene are SGHTA and FQGTGA. Trimming removed 2 bases from V and 4 bases from J, with 15 bases in between. In DNA, the CDR3 is TGTGCCAGCAGCTTATACCCGGCGGATCCTTACGAGCAGTACTTC. This translates into CASSLYPADPYEQYF.

The chain uses TRBV5-1 and TRBJ2-1, with unresolved D. Trimming cost V 5 bases and J 7 bases, with 7 bases left between them. CDR1 and CDR2 (germline): SGHRS, YFSETQ. The CDR3 length is 11 residues. DNA for the CDR3: TGCGCCAGCAGGAGTGGGAATGAGCAGTTCTTC. It specifies CASRSGNEQFF.

The CDR3 reads CAWNIGGTGELFF. The CDR3 DNA sequence: TGTGCCTGGAACATAGGGGGCACCGGGGAGCTGTTTTTT. This chain uses TRBV30 with TRBJ2-2; D perhaps matches TRBD1 (6 bases). Germline V gene sequence: CDR1 GTSNPN, CDR2 SVGIG (reference sequence). Trimming cost V 4 bases and J 4 bases, with 10 bases left between them. The CDR3 has 13 amino acids. The entire variable domain, with the rest obtained from reference TRBV30 and TRBJ2-2, is as follows: SQTIHQWPATLVQPVGSPLSLECTVEGTSNPNLYWYRQAAGRGLQLLFYSVGIGQISSEVPQNLSASRPQDRQFILSSKKLLLSDSGFYLCAWNIGGTGELFFGEGSRLTVL.

This chain links TRBV28 with TRBJ1-2; the D gene is possibly TRBD1 (6 bases). The germline CDR1 and CDR2 sequences are MDHEN and SYDVKM. The V end lost 6 bases, the J end lost 4 bases, and 15 bases lay between the germline ends. The CDR3 covers 14 residues. The DNA of the CDR3 is TGTGCCAGCAGCCGCCATCCAGGGGCCTATGGCTACACCTTC. Its protein product is CASSRHPGAYGYTF.

About this clone: The same CDR3 can be traced to other DNA sequences in this sample. The chain combines TRBV11-2 with TRBJ2-7, with 7 bases matching TRBD1. Trimming removed 1 base from V and 2 bases from J; junction bases left unmatched: 2. Germline V CDR1 and CDR2: SGHAT, FQNNGV. The CDR3 runs 14 residues. The DNA for the CDR3 is TGTGCCAGCAGCTTAGGACAGGGAACCTACGAGCAGTACTTC. This encodes CASSLGQGTYEQYF.

This clone was observed once. V gene TRBV13 combines with J gene TRBJ1-4; no reliable D call. Trimming took 4 bases from V and 0 from J, leaving 9 bases between them. CDR1 and CDR2 (germline): PRHDT, FYEKMQ (reference sequence). CDR3 length equals 15 residues. The CDR3 DNA follows: TGTGCCAGCAGCTCCCTCTCTGCAACTAATGAAAAACTGTTTTTT. Protein product: CASSSLSATNEKLFF.

There are a few counts of this clone. The genes are TRBV6-4 and TRBJ1-6; D is possibly TRBD1 (5 bases). Trimming left V 2 bases short and J 9 bases short, with 11 bases between. The CDR3 is made up of 14 amino acids. Germline assignment: CDR1 MRHNA and CDR2 SNTAGT. Here the CDR3 reads CASSDDGGGSPLHF. The CDR3 DNA reads as TGTGCCAGCAGTGACGATGGGGGAGGTTCACCCCTCCACTTT.

Points on this clone: The junction and the germline gene differ at one end; a read error may be behind it. The chain uses TRBV4-1 and TRBJ2-3; TRBD1 matches 8 bases. The CDR3 covers 12 residues. CDR1 is MGHRA and CDR2 is YSYEKL in the germline V gene. CDR3 loop: CASSHNRPGQVF. The CDR3 nucleotides are TGCGCCAGCAGCCACAATAGGCCGGGACAGGTTTTT.

The V gene is TRBV9, the J gene TRBJ2-2; 8 nucleotides agree with TRBD1. Germline V CDR1 and CDR2: SGDLS, YYNGEE. The CDR3 consists of 15 residues. J gave up 3 bases and V 3 bases, and 4 bases lay outside the gene matches. The DNA for the CDR3 is TGTGCCAGCAGCGACTGGACAGGGCACACCGGGGAGCTGTTTTTT. Protein product: CASSDWTGHTGELFF.

The chain couples TRBV4-1 to TRBJ2-3; 9 nucleotides match TRBD2. Germline CDR1 and CDR2: MGHRA and YSYEKL. The V gene end was trimmed by 3 bases and the J gene end by 6 bases; junction bases not matched to a gene: 13. The CDR3 totals 17 residues. CDR3 sequence: CASSHPHSGGPQDTQYF. CDR3 sequence (DNA): TGCGCCAGCAGCCATCCTCATAGCGGGGGTCCTCAGGATACGCAGTATTTT.

The rearrangement uses TRBV29-1 and TRBJ2-7; 9 bases are a match to TRBD1. The trim removed 7 bases at V and 7 bases at J, leaving 5 bases unmatched. Germline CDR1 SQVTM, CDR2 ANQGSEA. The CDR3 totals 11 residues. CDR3 protein: CSGDRDGEQYF. The DNA for the CDR3 is TGCAGCGGGGACAGGGACGGGGAGCAGTACTTC.

The CDR3, as DNA: TGTGCCAGCAGCCAATGGGGTTATGAGACCCAGTACTTC. Its protein product is CASSQWGYETQYF. V and J are TRBV14 and TRBJ2-5, with no clear D. The length of the CDR3 is 13 residues. CDR1 SGHDN and CDR2 FVKESK come from the germline V gene. Trimming shortened V by 2 bases and J by 5 bases, and 9 bases separated the two germline ends.

This chain links TRBV29-1 with TRBJ2-7; maybe TRBD1 (6 bases). The CDR3 consists of 15 residues. The germline gives CDR1 SQVTM, CDR2 ANQGSEA. V was shortened by 0 bases and J by 7 bases, with 19 bases between the two germline ends. The CDR3 bases are TGCAGCGTTGAAGATTTACCGGGACATCCCCTGGAGCAGTACTTC. It codes for CSVEDLPGHPLEQYF.

This chain links TRBV9 with TRBJ1-3, with TRBD1 identical over 7 bases. Trimming cost V 2 bases and J 4 bases; bases outside gene matches: 6. There are 15 residues in the CDR3. Germline loops: CDR1 SGDLS, CDR2 YYNGEE. The DNA of the CDR3 is TGTGCCAGCAGCGTTAGGCCAGGGGGAGGAAACACCATATATTTT. It encodes CASSVRPGGGNTIYF.

The V and J genes are TRBV4-3 and TRBJ2-3; D may correspond to TRBD1 or TRBD2 (5 bases each). CDR1 LGHNA and CDR2 YSLEER come from the germline V gene. The V end was cut by 5 bases, the J end by 0 bases, with 15 bases between. This CDR3 region has 16 residues. The chain's CDR3 is CASSFTGTPSTDTQYF. The CDR3 bases are TGCGCCAGCAGCTTCACCGGGACGCCTAGCACAGATACGCAGTATTTT.

This chain joins TRBV28 and TRBJ2-1, with D perhaps TRBD1 or TRBD2 (5 bases each). From germline, CDR1 is MDHEN and CDR2 SYDVKM. This CDR3 region has 13 residues. V lost 8 bases and J lost 6, with 14 bases in between. For the CDR3, the DNA is TGTGCCAGCCGTCCCAGGGCGGGCAATGAGCAGTTCTTC. Protein product: CASRPRAGNEQFF.

This rearrangement joins TRBV27 to TRBJ2-1; 8 bases map to TRBD2. J lost 5 bases, V lost 4 bases, and 7 bases had no gene match. Germline CDR1 is MNHEY and CDR2 is SMNVEV (reference sequence). The CDR3 has 15 residues. DNA of the CDR3: TGTGCCAGCAGTTCCGCGGGGGGCCATAACAATGAGCAGTTCTTC. Translating it yields CASSSAGGHNNEQFF.

The chain recombines TRBV27 with TRBJ2-7; 11 bases line up with TRBD1. V was pared by 7 bases and J by 5 bases, with 4 bases of the junction left unmatched. Germline lookup yields CDR1 MNHEY and CDR2 SMNVEV (reference sequence). This CDR3 comprises 13 residues. DNA of the CDR3: TGTGCCAGCACCCCGGGACAGGGGGACGAGCAGTACTTC. The encoded protein is CASTPGQGDEQYF.